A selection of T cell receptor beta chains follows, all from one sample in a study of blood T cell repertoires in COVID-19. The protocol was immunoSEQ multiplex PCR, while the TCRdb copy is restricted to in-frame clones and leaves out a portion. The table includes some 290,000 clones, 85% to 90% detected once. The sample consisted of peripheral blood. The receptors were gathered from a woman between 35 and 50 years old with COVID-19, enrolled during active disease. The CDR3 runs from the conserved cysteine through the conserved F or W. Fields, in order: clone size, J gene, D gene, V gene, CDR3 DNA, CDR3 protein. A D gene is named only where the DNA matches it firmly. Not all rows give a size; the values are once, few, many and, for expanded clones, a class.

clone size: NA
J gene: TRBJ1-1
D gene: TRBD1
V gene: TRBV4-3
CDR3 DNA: TGCGCCAGCAGCCAAGGTTCGACAGGGGGCAAAGGAGAAGCTTTCTTT
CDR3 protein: CASSQGSTGGKGEAFF

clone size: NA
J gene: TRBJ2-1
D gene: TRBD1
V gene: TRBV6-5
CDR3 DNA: TGTGCCAGTGTCACAGGGGACGTCCCCTACAATGAGCAGTTCTTC
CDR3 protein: CASVTGDVPYNEQFF

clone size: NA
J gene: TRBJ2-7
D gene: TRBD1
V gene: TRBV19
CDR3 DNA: TGTGCCAGTAGTTCAGAGACAGGGGGGAGCTCCTACGAGCAGTACTTC
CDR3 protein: CASSSETGGSSYEQYF

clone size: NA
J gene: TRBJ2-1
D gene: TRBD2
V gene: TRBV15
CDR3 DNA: TGTGCCACCAGCAGACGCTCTAGCGGGAGTCGGAATGAGCAGTTCTTC
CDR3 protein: CATSRRSSGSRNEQFF

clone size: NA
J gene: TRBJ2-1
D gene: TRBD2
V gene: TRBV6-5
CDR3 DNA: TGTGCCAGCAGTTCGCCAGGGCGGGAGGGACTTAAGCAGTTCTTC
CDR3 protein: CASSSPGREGLKQFF

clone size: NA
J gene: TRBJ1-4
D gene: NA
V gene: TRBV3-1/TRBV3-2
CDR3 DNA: TGTGCCAGCAGCTCCCTGGGCGAAAAACTGTTTTTT
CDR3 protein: CASSSLGEKLFF

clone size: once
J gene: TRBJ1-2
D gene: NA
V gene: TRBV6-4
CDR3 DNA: TGTGCCAGCAGTGACTATGGGGACACAAACTATGGCTACACCTTC
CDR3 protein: CASSDYGDTNYGYTF

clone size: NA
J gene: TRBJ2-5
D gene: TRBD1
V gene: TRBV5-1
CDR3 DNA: TGCGCCAGCAGCTTTGGACAGGGGGAAGAGACCCAGTACTTC
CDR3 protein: CASSFGQGEETQYF

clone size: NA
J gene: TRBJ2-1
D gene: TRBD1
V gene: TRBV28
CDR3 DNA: TGTGCCAGCAGTTTACTGGCACCCATTCCGGGACAGGGTTCAACCTACAATGAGCAGTTCTTC
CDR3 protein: CASSLLAPIPGQGSTYNEQFF

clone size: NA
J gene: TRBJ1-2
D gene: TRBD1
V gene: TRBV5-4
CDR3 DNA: TGTGCCAGCAGCACGACAGGGTCCTATGGCTACACCTTC
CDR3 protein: CASSTTGSYGYTF

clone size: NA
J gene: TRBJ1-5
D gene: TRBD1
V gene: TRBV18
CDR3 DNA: TGTGCCAGCTCACCAGAGGGGACAGGCCCAGCGATTTTT
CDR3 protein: CASSPEGTGPAIF

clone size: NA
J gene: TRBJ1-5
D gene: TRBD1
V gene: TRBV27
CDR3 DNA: TGTGCCAGCAGTCCATTGACAGGGATTCATCAGCCCCAGCATTTT
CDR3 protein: CASSPLTGIHQPQHF

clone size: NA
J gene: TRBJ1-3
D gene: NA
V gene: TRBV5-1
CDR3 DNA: TGCGCCAGCAGCTTGGGGGCAGTCTCTGGAAACACCATATATTTT
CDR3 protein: CASSLGAVSGNTIYF

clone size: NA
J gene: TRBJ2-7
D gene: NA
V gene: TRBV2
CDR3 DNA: TGTGCCAGCAGTGAAGACAGGAGTGTTATCTACGAGCAGTACTTC
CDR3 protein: CASSEDRSVIYEQYF

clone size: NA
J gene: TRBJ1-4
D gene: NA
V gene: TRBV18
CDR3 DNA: TGTGCCAGCTCACCACCGGGACTGAGTAATGAAAAACTGTTTTTT
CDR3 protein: CASSPPGLSNEKLFF

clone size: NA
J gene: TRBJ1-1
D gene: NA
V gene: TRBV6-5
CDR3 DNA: TGTGCCAGCTCAAGGGGGGAGGGTTTAGGAGCTGAAGCTTTCTTT
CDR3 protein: CASSRGEGLGAEAFF

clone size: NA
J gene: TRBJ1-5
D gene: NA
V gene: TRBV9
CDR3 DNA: TGTGCCAGCAGCGTTTCAGGGTTGGTTCAGCCCCAGCATTTT
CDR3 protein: CASSVSGLVQPQHF

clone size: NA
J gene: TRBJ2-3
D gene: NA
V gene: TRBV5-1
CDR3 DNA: TGCGCTACAGGCCCGCGTGTTGGCACAGATACGCAGTATTTT
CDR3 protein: CATGPRVGTDTQYF

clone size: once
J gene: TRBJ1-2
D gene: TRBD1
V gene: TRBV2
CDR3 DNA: TGTGCCAGCAAGGCGGGACAGTCTCATGGCTACACCTTC
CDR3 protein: CASKAGQSHGYTF

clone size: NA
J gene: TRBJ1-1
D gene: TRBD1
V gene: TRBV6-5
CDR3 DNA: TGTGCCAGCAGTTCCCAAGACAGGGGGCTCACTGAAGCTTTCTTT
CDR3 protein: CASSSQDRGLTEAFF

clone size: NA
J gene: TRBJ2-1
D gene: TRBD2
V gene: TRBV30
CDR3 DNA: TGTGCCTGGAGGGAACACTATAAAACTAGCGGGAGTGGTGAGCAGTTCTTC
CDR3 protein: CAWREHYKTSGSGEQFF

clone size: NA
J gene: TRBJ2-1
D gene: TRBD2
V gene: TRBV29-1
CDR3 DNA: TGCAGCGGGCGGACTAGTACCTACAATGAGCAGTTCTTC
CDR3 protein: CSGRTSTYNEQFF

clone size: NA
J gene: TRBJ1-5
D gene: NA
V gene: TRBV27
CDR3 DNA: TGTGCCAGCAGTTTACGCTCACTCGATACAGGGCAGAATCAGCCCCAGCATTTT
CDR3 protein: CASSLRSLDTGQNQPQHF

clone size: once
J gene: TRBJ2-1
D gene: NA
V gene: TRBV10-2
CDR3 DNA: TGCGCCAGCAGTGAGTACGGTGAGCAGTTCTTC
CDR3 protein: CASSEYGEQFF

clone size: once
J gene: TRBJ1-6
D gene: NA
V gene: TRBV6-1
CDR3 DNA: TGTGCCAGCAGTGAAATATTTACAGGGAGTAATTCACCCCTCCACTTT
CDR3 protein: CASSEIFTGSNSPLHF

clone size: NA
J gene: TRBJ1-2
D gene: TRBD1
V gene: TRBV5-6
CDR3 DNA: TGTGCCAGTAAAGGGACAGGCATCAGATTCTATGGCTACACCTTC
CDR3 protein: CASKGTGIRFYGYTF

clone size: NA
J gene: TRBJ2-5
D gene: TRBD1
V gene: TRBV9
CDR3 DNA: TGTGCCAGCAGCTCCAGAACAGGGGGAGGTGAGACCCAGTACTTC
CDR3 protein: CASSSRTGGGETQYF

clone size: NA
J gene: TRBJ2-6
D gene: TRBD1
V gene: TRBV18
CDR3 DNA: TGTGCCAGCTCGGGAAGACAGGGTGCGGTATCTGGGGCCAACGTCCTGACTTTC
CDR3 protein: CASSGRQGAVSGANVLTF